This T cell receptor (beta chain) appears in the sequencing data of a study of metastatic and nonmetastatic thyroid tumors. For the study at large: Where malignant and benign thyroid patients were concerned, repertoires were compared across blood and tumor or nodule tissue.

A note on this clone: Its antigen remains unknown.

Findings and limits, study-wide: Significantly higher TCR beta diversity was reportedly seen in malignant thyroid tumors than benign nodules, in blood and tumor.

TCRdb reprocessed the PCR reads via MiXCR. The sample consists of around 17,000 clones, around 23% of them appearing once. Each patient went into thyroid surgery without having received any treatment. The CDR3 contains 14 residues. Trimming took 3 bases from V and 0 from J, leaving 9 bases between them. CDR1 SGHRS and CDR2 YFSETQ come from the germline V gene. The receptor's source is a female donor with papillary thyroid cancer or a benign thyroid nodule (not recorded which). Some clones in this sample may be carry-over from other donors' samples. The chain couples TRBV5-1 to TRBJ1-1; no definite D call. The source material was adjacent normal tissue. CDR3 sequence: CASSSSGMNTEAFF. DNA of the CDR3: TGCGCCAGCAGCTCGAGCGGAATGAACACTGAAGCTTTCTTT.